This T cell receptor (beta chain) was observed in a study of control samples from healthy donors and cancer patients. TCRdb's copy holds only in-frame clones and misses some; the assay was immunoSEQ multiplex PCR. The table lists roughly 100,000 clones, about 91% of them singletons. The count of this clone is one. The CDR3 extends over 16 amino acids. Between the trimmed V and J ends, which lost 2 bases and 1 base, there was a span of 14 bases. Germline CDR1 SGHVS, CDR2 FQNEAQ. The source material was blood. J is TRBJ1-1 and V is TRBV7-8; the D is unclear. The source is a woman under 30 in good health. CDR3 loop: CASSLSYWTANTEAFF. CDR3 DNA sequence: TGTGCCAGCAGCTTATCATATTGGACGGCGAACACTGAAGCTTTCTTT.